These 6 T cell receptor beta chains were sequenced from one sample in a study of blood T cell repertoires in COVID-19 (dated by TCRdb to 2020 to 2022). The library was prepared using the immunoSEQ multiplex PCR assay. Entries here come from immuneACCESS through TCRdb and include only in-frame sequences with V and J called. Some clones fail to appear in such tables; in the studies checked, an unresolved V gene covers under half of the shortfall, and the cause of the remainder is unknown. Within this sample are about 340,000 clones, with about 90% of them counted one time only. Of the sample, around 3.3% is held by the ten largest clones. Sequencing was carried out using peripheral blood. Receptors were obtained from a woman aged 18-29 years who had recovered from COVID-19.

This clone has only a few counts. The chain uses TRBV19 and TRBJ2-2; the match to TRBD1 covers 10 bases. Germline CDR1 LNHDA, CDR2 SQIVND (reference sequence). Trimming at V came to 1 base and at J to 4 bases, leaving 6 bases not matched to a gene. The CDR3 runs to 17 residues. The CDR3 DNA reads as TGTGCCAGTAGTATAGGACAGGGGGCTTGGGGCACCGGGGAGCTGTTTTTT. Amino acid sequence: CASSIGQGAWGTGELFF.

The rearrangement links TRBV7-2 to TRBJ1-1; 8 nucleotides align to TRBD1. Per the germline V gene, CDR1 is SGHTA and CDR2 is FQGNSA. This CDR3 is built from 14 residues. With V trimmed by 7 bases and J by 0 bases, 4 bases remained unmatched. For the CDR3, the DNA is TGTGCCAGCACCCACAGGGGGATGAACACTGAAGCTTTCTTT. Its translation: CASTHRGMNTEAFF.

Remarks on this clone: The sample contains more than one DNA sequence encoding this CDR3. The V gene is TRBV7-2, the J gene TRBJ2-2; no definite D call. V lost 4 bases, J lost 1 base, and 4 bases lay in between. The CDR3 consists of 13 residues. The germline V gene encodes CDR1 SGHTA and CDR2 FQGNSA. The chain's CDR3 is CASSSRNTGELFF. The CDR3 DNA follows: TGTGCCAGCAGCTCGAGGAACACCGGGGAGCTGTTTTTT. Full variable domain (missing parts from reference TRBV7-2 and TRBJ2-2): GAGVSQSPSNKVTEKGKDVELRCDPISGHTALYWYRQSLGQGLEFLIYFQGNSAPDKSGLPSDRFSAERTGGSVSTLTIQRTQQEDSAVYLCASSSRNTGELFFGEGSRLTVL.

The rearrangement joins TRBV27 to TRBJ2-2; 7 bases match TRBD1. Germline values: CDR1 MNHEY, CDR2 SMNVEV (reference sequence). Trimming at V came to 5 bases and at J to 0 bases, leaving 6 bases not matched to a gene. CDR3 length equals 16 residues. The CDR3: CASSRRTGSNTGELFF. The CDR3, as DNA: TGTGCCAGCAGTCGCAGGACAGGTTCGAACACCGGGGAGCTGTTTTTT.

CDR3 DNA: TGTGCCAGCAGCTTACGGGAGAAGGGCGGGGAGCTGTTTTTT. Translation gives CASSLREKGGELFF. This chain joins TRBV7-9 and TRBJ2-2, with D tentatively TRBD2 (6 bases). The CDR3 runs to 14 residues. CDR1 and CDR2 from the germline V gene are SEHNR and FQNEAQ (reference sequence). V was clipped by 2 bases and J by 7 bases, with 11 bases between them.

The rearrangement uses TRBV20-1 and TRBJ1-2, with a weak D call TRBD1 (5 bases). In germline, CDR1 is DFQATT, CDR2 SNEGSKA (reference sequence). This CDR3 region has 12 residues. V dropped 3 bases and J dropped 5 bases, with 10 bases sitting between them. The CDR3 nucleotides read TGCAGTGCTAGTCCCCAGGGTTATGGCTACACCTTC. Its translation is CSASPQGYGYTF.